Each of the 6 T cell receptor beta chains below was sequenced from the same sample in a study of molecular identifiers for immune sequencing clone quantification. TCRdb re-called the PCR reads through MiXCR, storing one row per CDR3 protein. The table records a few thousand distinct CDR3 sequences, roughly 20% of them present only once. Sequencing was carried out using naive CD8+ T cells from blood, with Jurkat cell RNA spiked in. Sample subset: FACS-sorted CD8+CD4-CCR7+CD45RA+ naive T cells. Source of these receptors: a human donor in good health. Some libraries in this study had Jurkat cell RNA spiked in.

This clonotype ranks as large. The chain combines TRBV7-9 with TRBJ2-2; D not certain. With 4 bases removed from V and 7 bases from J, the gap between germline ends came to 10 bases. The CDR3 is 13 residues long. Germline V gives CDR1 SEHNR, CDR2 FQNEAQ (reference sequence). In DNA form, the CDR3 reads TGTGCCAGCAGCTCAACAGCAGTCGGGGAGCTGTTTTTT. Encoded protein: CASSSTAVGELFF.

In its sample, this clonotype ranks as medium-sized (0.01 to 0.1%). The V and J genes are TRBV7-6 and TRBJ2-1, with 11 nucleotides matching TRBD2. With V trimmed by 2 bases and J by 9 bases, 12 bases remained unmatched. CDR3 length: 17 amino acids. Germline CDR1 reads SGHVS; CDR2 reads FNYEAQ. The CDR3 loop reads CASSLIYLAGGPGEQFF. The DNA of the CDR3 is TGTGCCAGCAGCTTAATTTATTTAGCGGGAGGGCCTGGTGAGCAGTTCTTC.

DNA for the CDR3: TGTGCCAGCACCGGGGCCAGCGGGAGGGCCGGCACAGATACGCAGTATTTT. Its protein product is CASTGASGRAGTDTQYF. This chain connects TRBV27 to TRBJ2-3; 10 nucleotides align to TRBD2. Looked up from germline, CDR1 is MNHEY and CDR2 is SMNVEV (reference sequence). The CDR3 length is 17 residues. Trimming at V came to 7 bases and at J to 1 base, leaving 11 bases not matched to a gene.

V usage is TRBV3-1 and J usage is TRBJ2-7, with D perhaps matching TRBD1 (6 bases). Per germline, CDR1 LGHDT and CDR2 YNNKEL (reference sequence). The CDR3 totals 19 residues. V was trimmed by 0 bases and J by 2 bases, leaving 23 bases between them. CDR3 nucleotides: TGTGCCAGCAGCCAAGATCCCAAAATGGACAGAGCCCTGACCTACGAGCAGTACTTC. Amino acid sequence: CASSQDPKMDRALTYEQYF.

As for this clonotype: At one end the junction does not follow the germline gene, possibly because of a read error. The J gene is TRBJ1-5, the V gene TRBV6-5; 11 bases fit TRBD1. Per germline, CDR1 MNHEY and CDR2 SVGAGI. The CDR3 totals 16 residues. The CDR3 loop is CASSHGTGGSGQSQHF. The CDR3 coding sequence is TGTGCCAGCAGTCACGGGACAGGGGGGTCTGGTCAGTCCCAGCATTTT.

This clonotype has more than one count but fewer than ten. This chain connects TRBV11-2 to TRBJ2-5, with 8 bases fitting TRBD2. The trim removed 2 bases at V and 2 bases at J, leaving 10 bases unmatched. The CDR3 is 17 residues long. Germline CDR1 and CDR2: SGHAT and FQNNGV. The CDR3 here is CASSLSESRGGQETQYF. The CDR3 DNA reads TGTGCCAGCAGCTTATCTGAATCCCGCGGGGGGCAAGAGACCCAGTACTTC.